This T cell receptor (beta chain) was observed in a study of blood T cell repertoires in COVID-19. The wider study: Samples came from the United States, Italy and Spain, spanning acute and convalescent COVID-19.

The CDR3 spans 11 residues. Looked up from germline, CDR1 is SGHRS and CDR2 is YFSETQ. Germline trimming cut 7 bases from V and 4 bases from J; bases unmatched to any gene: 1. Some clones are missing from TCRdb's copy, which holds only in-frame ones; the method was immunoSEQ multiplex PCR. The repertoire holds 100,000 to 120,000 clones, with 75% to 90% as singletons. This TCR came from a human donor in a cohort sampled during active COVID-19. This chain joins TRBV5-1 and TRBJ2-5; 7 bases line up with TRBD2. Sequencing was done on a sample of peripheral blood. The DNA for the CDR3 is TGCGCCAGCTGGGGGGGAGAGACCCAGTACTTC. Its translation is CASWGGETQYF. Combining the CDR3 with reference TRBV5-1 and TRBJ2-5 gives the whole variable domain KAGVTQTPRYLIKTRGQQVTLSCSPISGHRSVSWYQQTPGQGLQFLFEYFSETQRNKGNFPGRFSGRQFSNSRSEMNVSTLELGDSALYLCASWGGETQYFGPGTRLLVL.